This is a list of T cell receptor beta chains from one sample in a study of blood T cells in healthy people across ages. TCRdb processed the 5' RACE reads anew with MiXCR; each CDR3 protein has one entry. The data show 650,000 or so distinct CDR3 sequences, with more than 45% seen just once and approximately 13% held by the top ten. What was sequenced was blood. The receptors shown here come from a woman of 80 years or more in good health. The CDR3 runs from the conserved cysteine through the conserved F or W. The order of the fields is D gene, V gene, clone size, J gene, CDR3 protein, CDR3 DNA. D genes are given only for firm matches. Expanded clones are given a class, and other clones once, few, many or no size at all.

NA	TRBV3-1	NA	TRBJ2-1	CASSLTGLANYNEQFF	TGTGCCAGCAGCCTTACGGGGCTAGCTAACTACAATGAGCAGTTCTTC
TRBD2	TRBV9	NA	TRBJ2-2	CASSVAAGGPIGELFF	TGTGCCAGCAGCGTAGCAGCGGGGGGGCCTATCGGGGAGCTGTTTTTT
NA	TRBV4-2	NA	TRBJ2-7	CASSQQSRAGHEQYF	TGTGCCAGCAGCCAGCAGTCTCGGGCCGGCCACGAGCAGTACTTC
NA	TRBV5-1	many	TRBJ2-1	CASSFSLFNEQFF	TGCGCCAGCAGCTTTTCCCTTTTCAATGAGCAGTTCTTC
NA	TRBV5-6	NA	TRBJ2-4	CASSLGRGWEYF	TGTGCCAGCAGCTTGGGGAGAGGCTGGGAGTACTTC
NA	TRBV12-3/TRBV12-4	few	TRBJ2-3	CASSVSVEDTQYF	TGTGCCAGCAGTGTATCGGTGGAGGATACGCAGTATTTT
NA	TRBV5-6	NA	TRBJ2-1	CASSSGWDEQFF	TGTGCCAGCAGCTCCGGGTGGGATGAGCAGTTCTTC
NA	TRBV10-3	NA	TRBJ1-5	CAPGPRTLRSQPQHF	TGTGCCCCCGGCCCCCGCACCCTGAGAAGTCAGCCCCAGCATTTT
NA	TRBV20-1	NA	TRBJ2-5	CSARGAVKETQYF	TGCAGTGCTAGAGGGGCAGTAAAAGAGACCCAGTACTTC
TRBD2	TRBV20-1	NA	TRBJ2-3	CSAAGRGGTADTQYF	TGCAGTGCCGCGGGCCGGGGGGGGACCGCAGATACGCAGTATTTT
NA	TRBV7-8	few	TRBJ2-1	CASSARGGRAVYEQFF	TGTGCCAGCAGCGCTAGAGGGGGGAGGGCCGTTTATGAGCAGTTCTTC
TRBD1	TRBV10-2	many	TRBJ2-7	CASSESTGDRSSYEQYF	TGCGCCAGCAGTGAGTCGACAGGGGACAGGAGCTCCTACGAGCAGTACTTC
NA	TRBV7-8	many	TRBJ2-5	CASSSIEQAFEETQYF	TGTGCCAGCAGCTCCATCGAACAGGCTTTCGAAGAGACCCAGTACTTC
NA	TRBV20-1	NA	TRBJ1-2	CSARESYGYTF	TGCAGTGCTAGAGAATCATATGGCTACACCTTC
NA	TRBV4-2	NA	TRBJ1-2	CASSQEHSGMWGYTF	TGTGCCAGCAGCCAAGAGCACAGCGGCATGTGGGGCTACACCTTC
NA	TRBV6-1	NA	TRBJ1-2	CASSDGSYGYTF	TGTGCCAGCAGTGACGGCAGCTATGGCTACACCTTC
TRBD2	TRBV25-1	NA	TRBJ2-1	CASRGDGTSGGLYNEQFF	TGTGCCAGCAGAGGTGATGGGACTAGCGGAGGACTTTACAATGAGCAGTTCTTC
NA	TRBV4-1	many	TRBJ1-1	CASSAQFSPMNTEAFF	TGCGCCAGCAGCGCCCAATTCTCCCCCATGAACACTGAAGCTTTCTTT
NA	TRBV7-8	once	TRBJ2-3	CASSLNRVGLTDTQYF	TGTGCCAGCAGCTTAAATCGGGTCGGGCTCACAGATACGCAGTATTTT
TRBD2	TRBV2	NA	TRBJ2-3	CATTGLVRTDTQYF	TGTGCCACCACCGGACTAGTCCGCACAGATACGCAGTATTTT
TRBD1	TRBV25-1	many	TRBJ2-7	CASTRTGASYEQYF	TGTGCCAGCACCCGGACAGGGGCTTCATACGAGCAGTACTTC
NA	TRBV3-1	many	TRBJ2-1	CASSKGTSSYNEQFF	TGTGCCAGCAGCAAAGGCACTAGCAGCTACAATGAGCAGTTCTTC
NA	TRBV20-1	many	TRBJ2-5	CSARDIRVETQYF	TGCAGTGCTAGGGATATCAGGGTCGAGACCCAGTACTTC
NA	TRBV20-1	many	TRBJ2-7	CSARGNKQYF	TGCAGTGCTAGAGGGAACAAGCAGTACTTC
TRBD1	TRBV7-9	NA	TRBJ1-4	CASSGGQGTTNEELFF	TGTGCCAGCAGCGGCGGACAGGGCACGACTAATGAAGAACTGTTTTTT
TRBD2	TRBV6-6	NA	TRBJ2-3	CASSTPTSGITDTQYF	TGTGCCAGCAGTACCCCGACTAGCGGGATCACAGATACGCAGTATTTT
NA	TRBV29-1	many	TRBJ2-5	CSARRGGVGETQYF	TGCAGCGCCCGAAGAGGAGGGGTCGGAGAGACCCAGTACTTC
NA	TRBV29-1	few	TRBJ2-7	CSVTPNQGYEQYF	TGCAGCGTTACCCCAAACCAGGGCTACGAGCAGTACTTC
TRBD1	TRBV20-1	NA	TRBJ1-4	CSARETGTGNEKLFF	TGCAGTGCTAGAGAAACCGGGACAGGGAATGAAAAACTGTTTTTT
NA	TRBV5-1	NA	TRBJ1-1	CASSERLINTEAFF	TGCGCCAGCAGCGAGAGGCTCATAAACACTGAAGCTTTCTTT
TRBD1	TRBV7-9	NA	TRBJ1-1	CAGQGISNAEAFF	TGTGCCGGACAGGGGATATCGAACGCTGAAGCTTTCTTT
NA	TRBV3-1	many	TRBJ2-4	CASSQGGVAKNIQYF	TGTGCCAGCAGCCAAGGAGGGGTCGCCAAAAACATTCAGTACTTC
TRBD2	TRBV13	many	TRBJ2-7	CASSPRLAGDRSYEQYF	TGTGCCAGCAGCCCGAGACTAGCGGGAGACAGGTCCTACGAGCAGTACTTC
NA	TRBV2	NA	TRBJ2-3	CASTLPGFAPSPTDTQYF	TGTGCCAGCACCCTTCCCGGTTTTGCCCCCTCCCCCACAGATACGCAGTATTTT
NA	TRBV20-1	NA	TRBJ2-7	CSPGGTPYEQYF	TGCAGTCCAGGGGGGACCCCCTACGAGCAGTACTTC
NA	TRBV21-1	once	TRBJ2-7	CASSLDGDRLYEQYF	TGTGCCAGCAGCCTTGATGGCGACAGACTATACGAGCAGTACTTC
NA	TRBV27	NA	TRBJ2-3	CASSLVLAADTQYF	TGTGCCAGCAGTTTAGTACTAGCAGCAGATACGCAGTATTTT